This T cell receptor (beta chain) was captured by sequencing in a study of blood T cell repertoires in COVID-19. Germline CDR1 and CDR2: SGDLS and YYNGEE. This CDR3 comprises 14 residues. The V and J ends lost 7 bases and 7 bases, in that order; junction bases with no gene match: 14. There are a few counts of this clone. The assay was immunoSEQ multiplex PCR, and TCRdb's table has in-frame clones only and misses some. The profile shows hundreds of thousands of clones, 83% of them singletons. The chain is built from TRBV9 and TRBJ2-7; 7 bases match TRBD1. The receptor's source is a woman aged 50 to 60 who had been exposed to COVID-19. The sample consisted of PBMCs or T cells enriched from blood (not recorded which). The CDR3 sequence is CASGGPGQTGEQYF. The CDR3 DNA is TGTGCCAGCGGTGGGCCGGGACAGACGGGTGAGCAGTACTTC.